This is a list of T cell receptor beta chains from one sample in a study of T cell repertoires in aging, cancer and after chemotherapy. MiXCR, applied by TCRdb to the multiplex PCR reads, yields one record per CDR3 protein. The table includes about 12,000 distinct CDR3 sequences, roughly 29% detected once. Sequenced input: blood. These receptors were obtained from a human donor in good health. The donor label of this sample is uncertain. CDR3s include the opening cysteine and the closing phenylalanine or tryptophan. A D gene is named only where the DNA matches it firmly. Part of the rows lack a size; the others show once, few, many or a class for expanded clones.

DNA: TGTGCCAGCAGTTACTCGGACGTCTCCTATAATTCACCCCTCCACTTT
CDR3: CASSYSDVSYNSPLHF
J: TRBJ1-6
V: TRBV6-6
D: .
length: 16
size: few

DNA: TGCAGCACCGGGACTAGCGGGGTTGATACGCAGTATTTT
CDR3: CSTGTSGVDTQYF
J: TRBJ2-3
V: TRBV29-1
D: TRBD2
length: 13
size: .

DNA: TGTGCCAGCAGTTACTCGAAAACAGGGGAGCGAGAGACCCAGTACTTC
CDR3: CASSYSKTGERETQYF
J: TRBJ2-5
V: TRBV6-5
D: TRBD1
length: 16
size: few

DNA: TGTGCCAGCAGCTTACTAGTGGGGCCACACAATGAGCAGTTCTTC
CDR3: CASSLLVGPHNEQFF
J: TRBJ2-1
V: TRBV7-9
D: .
length: 15
size: few

DNA: TGTGCCAGCAGCCGTAGCGGGGGGTCCTCGGAGACCCAGTACTTC
CDR3: CASSRSGGSSETQYF
J: TRBJ2-5
V: TRBV7-6
D: TRBD2
length: 15
size: once

DNA: TGTGCCAGCAGCTTGCCCGGGGGGGGTTCCTACAATGAGCAGTTCTTC
CDR3: CASSLPGGGSYNEQFF
J: TRBJ2-1
V: TRBV5-6
D: TRBD2
length: 16
size: once

DNA: TGCAGCGTTGGCCCGAACAGCGGCTCCTACGAGCAGTACTTC
CDR3: CSVGPNSGSYEQYF
J: TRBJ2-7
V: TRBV29-1
D: .
length: 14
size: medium-sized

DNA: TGTGCTAGCAGTCCCGGACTGGGTTACACAGATACGCAGTATTTT
CDR3: CASSPGLGYTDTQYF
J: TRBJ2-3
V: TRBV7-7
D: .
length: 15
size: .

DNA: TGTGCCAGCAGCTTAGACAGGGGCGACACTGAAGCTTTCTTT
CDR3: CASSLDRGDTEAFF
J: TRBJ1-1
V: TRBV5-5
D: TRBD1
length: 14
size: .

DNA: TGTGCCAGCAGCTTGGCGTCAGGAGAGCAGTACTTC
CDR3: CASSLASGEQYF
J: TRBJ2-7
V: TRBV5-6
D: .
length: 12
size: few

DNA: TGCAGCGTTGAAGTCAGGGAAAATCAGCCCCAGCATTTT
CDR3: CSVEVRENQPQHF
J: TRBJ1-5
V: TRBV29-1
D: .
length: 13
size: medium-sized

DNA: TGTGCCAGCAGTTACTCAGGGGGTGGAAAGACCCAGTACTTC
CDR3: CASSYSGGGKTQYF
J: TRBJ2-5
V: TRBV6-5
D: .
length: 14
size: medium-sized

DNA: TGTGCCAGCAGCTTAGCAGGGAAGAACACTGAAGCTTTCTTT
CDR3: CASSLAGKNTEAFF
J: TRBJ1-1
V: TRBV11-1
D: .
length: 14
size: .

DNA: TGCGCCAGCAGCAAACGACTAGCGGGGGTTCAAGAGACCCAGTACTTC
CDR3: CASSKRLAGVQETQYF
J: TRBJ2-5
V: TRBV5-3
D: TRBD2
length: 16
size: .

DNA: TGTGCCAGCAGTTTAAGCACAGACAATCAGCCCCAGCATTTT
CDR3: CASSLSTDNQPQHF
J: TRBJ1-5
V: TRBV12-3/TRBV12-4
D: .
length: 14
size: few

DNA: TGTGCCAGCAGTGAAGTCCCCATGACTAGCGGGGGGGGCCGCACAGATACGCAGTATTTT
CDR3: CASSEVPMTSGGGRTDTQYF
J: TRBJ2-3
V: TRBV6-1
D: TRBD2
length: 20
size: .

DNA: TGTGCCAGCAGTTTTCTGCAGGGTTTGGGGAATGAGCAGTTCTTC
CDR3: CASSFLQGLGNEQFF
J: TRBJ2-1
V: TRBV12-3/TRBV12-4
D: .
length: 15
size: .

DNA: TGTGCCAGCAGTTCGCTAGCCGGGTCCTACAATGAGCAGTTCTTC
CDR3: CASSSLAGSYNEQFF
J: TRBJ2-1
V: TRBV12-3/TRBV12-4
D: .
length: 15
size: .

DNA: TGTGCCAGCAGACATGGACACGAGCAGTACTTC
CDR3: CASRHGHEQYF
J: TRBJ2-7
V: TRBV6-5
D: .
length: 11
size: medium-sized

DNA: TGTGCCAGCAGCCAAGGGGCAGGGCCTCTGAGCTCCTATAATTCACCCCTCCACTTT
CDR3: CASSQGAGPLSSYNSPLHF
J: TRBJ1-6
V: TRBV4-2
D: .
length: 19
size: .

DNA: TGTGCCAGTAGTCCAACAGGGACCCAAAAACTCACCAGGCAGCCCCAGCATTTT
CDR3: CASSPTGTQKLTRQPQHF
J: TRBJ1-5
V: TRBV19
D: .
length: 18
size: few

DNA: TGTGCCAGCAGCTTGGCCGGGGGGGTTTACAATGAGCAGTTCTTC
CDR3: CASSLAGGVYNEQFF
J: TRBJ2-1
V: TRBV6-5
D: TRBD2
length: 15
size: .

DNA: TGTGCCAGTAGCCCCGACCGAGACTCTGGGGCCAACGTCCTGACTTTC
CDR3: CASSPDRDSGANVLTF
J: TRBJ2-6
V: TRBV19
D: .
length: 16
size: medium-sized

DNA: TGTGCCAGCAGTTTATCGTATCCGGACTTGAACACTGAAGCTTTCTTT
CDR3: CASSLSYPDLNTEAFF
J: TRBJ1-1
V: TRBV27
D: .
length: 16
size: few

DNA: TGTGCCAGCTCACCCGATCGCTACGAGCAGTACTTC
CDR3: CASSPDRYEQYF
J: TRBJ2-7
V: TRBV18
D: .
length: 12
size: .

DNA: TGTGCCAGCAGCTTGGGCAGCAACTATGGCTACACCTTC
CDR3: CASSLGSNYGYTF
J: TRBJ1-2
V: TRBV11-1
D: .
length: 13
size: .

DNA: TGTGCCAGCAGCCAAGGGAGGTCGCAGTACTTC
CDR3: CASSQGRSQYF
J: TRBJ2-7
V: TRBV14
D: .
length: 11
size: .

DNA: TGTGCCAGTAGTAACAGGGTTAGCTCTGGAAACACCATATATTTT
CDR3: CASSNRVSSGNTIYF
J: TRBJ1-3
V: TRBV19
D: .
length: 15
size: few

DNA: TGCAGCGCTTCAGGGGGGAACTATGGCTACACCTTC
CDR3: CSASGGNYGYTF
J: TRBJ1-2
V: TRBV29-1
D: TRBD1
length: 12
size: medium-sized

DNA: TGTGCCAGCACCCCGACTAGCGGGGGGGCGATGGATGAGCAGTACTTC
CDR3: CASTPTSGGAMDEQYF
J: TRBJ2-7
V: TRBV12-3/TRBV12-4
D: TRBD2
length: 16
size: .

DNA: TGTGCCAGCAGCTTAGGGGGCGGGTTTAGCACAGATACGCAGTATTTT
CDR3: CASSLGGGFSTDTQYF
J: TRBJ2-3
V: TRBV12-3/TRBV12-4
D: TRBD1
length: 16
size: .

DNA: TGCATTGCTAGCGGCGGGTACACCGGGGAGCTGTTTTTT
CDR3: CIASGGYTGELFF
J: TRBJ2-2
V: TRBV20-1
D: TRBD2
length: 13
size: .

DNA: TGTGCCAGCTCGTTGACAGGGGACTACAATGAGCAGTTCTTC
CDR3: CASSLTGDYNEQFF
J: TRBJ2-1
V: TRBV6-5
D: TRBD1
length: 14
size: few

DNA: TGTGCCAGCATCCGGGGGGCAGGGGGCGGCACAGATACGCAGTATTTT
CDR3: CASIRGAGGGTDTQYF
J: TRBJ2-3
V: TRBV7-9
D: .
length: 16
size: few

DNA: TGTGCCAGTACCTACAGGGACAATTCACCCCTCCACTTT
CDR3: CASTYRDNSPLHF
J: TRBJ1-6
V: TRBV19
D: .
length: 13
size: few

DNA: TGTGCCAGCAGGGGGACAGGGGTGGGTCAGCCCCAGCATTTT
CDR3: CASRGTGVGQPQHF
J: TRBJ1-5
V: TRBV6-1
D: TRBD1
length: 14
size: .